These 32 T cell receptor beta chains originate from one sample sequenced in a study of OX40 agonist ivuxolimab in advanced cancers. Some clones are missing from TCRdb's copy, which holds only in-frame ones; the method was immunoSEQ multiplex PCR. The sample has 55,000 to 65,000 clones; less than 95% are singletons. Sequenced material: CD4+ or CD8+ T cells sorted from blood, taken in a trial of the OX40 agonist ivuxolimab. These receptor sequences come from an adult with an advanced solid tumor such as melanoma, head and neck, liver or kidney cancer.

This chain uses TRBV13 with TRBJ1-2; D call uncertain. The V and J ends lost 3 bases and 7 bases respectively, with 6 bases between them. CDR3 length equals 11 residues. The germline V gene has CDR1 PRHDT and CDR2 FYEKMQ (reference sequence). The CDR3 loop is CASSLLGGYTF. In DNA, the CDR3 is TGTGCCAGCAGCTTGCTCGGTGGCTACACCTTC.

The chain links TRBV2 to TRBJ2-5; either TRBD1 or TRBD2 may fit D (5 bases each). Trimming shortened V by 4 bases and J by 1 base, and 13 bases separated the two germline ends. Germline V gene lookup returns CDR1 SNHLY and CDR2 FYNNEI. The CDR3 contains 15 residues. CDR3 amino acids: CASSGWGISQETQYF. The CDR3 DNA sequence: TGTGCCAGCAGTGGGTGGGGGATTAGCCAAGAGACCCAGTACTTC.

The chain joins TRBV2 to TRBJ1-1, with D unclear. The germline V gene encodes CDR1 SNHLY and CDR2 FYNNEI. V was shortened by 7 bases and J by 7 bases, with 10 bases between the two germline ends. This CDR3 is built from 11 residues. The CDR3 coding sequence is TGTGCCAGCAACCCCCGGGGTGAAGCTTTCTTT. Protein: CASNPRGEAFF.

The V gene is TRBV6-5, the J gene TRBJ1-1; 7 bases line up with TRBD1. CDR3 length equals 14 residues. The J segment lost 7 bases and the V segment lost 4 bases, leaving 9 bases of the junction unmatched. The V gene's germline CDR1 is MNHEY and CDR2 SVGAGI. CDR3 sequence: CASSLQQGWIEAFF. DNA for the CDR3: TGTGCCAGCAGTTTACAACAGGGGTGGATTGAAGCTTTCTTT.

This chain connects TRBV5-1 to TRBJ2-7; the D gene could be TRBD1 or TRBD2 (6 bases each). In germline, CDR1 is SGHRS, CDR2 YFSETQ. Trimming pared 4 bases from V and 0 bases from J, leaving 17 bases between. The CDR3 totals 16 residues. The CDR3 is CASSRMGGRGSYEQYF. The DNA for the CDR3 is TGCGCCAGCAGCAGAATGGGAGGCAGGGGCTCCTACGAGCAGTACTTC. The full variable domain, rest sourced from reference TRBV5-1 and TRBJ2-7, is KAGVTQTPRYLIKTRGQQVTLSCSPISGHRSVSWYQQTPGQGLQFLFEYFSETQRNKGNFPGRFSGRQFSNSRSEMNVSTLELGDSALYLCASSRMGGRGSYEQYFGPGTRLTVT.

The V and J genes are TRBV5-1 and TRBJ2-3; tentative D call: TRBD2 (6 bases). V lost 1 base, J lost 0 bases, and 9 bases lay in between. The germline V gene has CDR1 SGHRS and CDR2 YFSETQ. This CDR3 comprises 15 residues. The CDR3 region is CASSLSSASTDTQYF. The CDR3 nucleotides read TGCGCCAGCAGCTTGTCTAGCGCTAGCACAGATACGCAGTATTTT.

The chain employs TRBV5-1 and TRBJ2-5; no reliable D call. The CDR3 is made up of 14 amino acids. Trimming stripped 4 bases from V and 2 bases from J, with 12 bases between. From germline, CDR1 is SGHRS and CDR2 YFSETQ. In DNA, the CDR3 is TGCGCCAGCAGCGTGGGCGTCTCACAAGAGACCCAGTACTTC. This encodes CASSVGVSQETQYF.

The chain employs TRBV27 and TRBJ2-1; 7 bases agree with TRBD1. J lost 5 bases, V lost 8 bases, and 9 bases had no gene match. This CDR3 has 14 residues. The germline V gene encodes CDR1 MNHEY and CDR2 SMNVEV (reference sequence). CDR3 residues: CASSVRQGHNEQFF. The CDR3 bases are TGTGCCAGCTCCGTCCGACAGGGCCACAATGAGCAGTTCTTC.

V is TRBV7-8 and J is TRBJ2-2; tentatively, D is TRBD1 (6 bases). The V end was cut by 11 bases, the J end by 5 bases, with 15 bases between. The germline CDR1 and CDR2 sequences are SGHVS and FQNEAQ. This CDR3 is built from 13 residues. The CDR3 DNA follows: TGTGCCTGGGGGCAGGGGAATACCGGGGAGCTGTTTTTT. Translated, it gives CAWGQGNTGELFF.

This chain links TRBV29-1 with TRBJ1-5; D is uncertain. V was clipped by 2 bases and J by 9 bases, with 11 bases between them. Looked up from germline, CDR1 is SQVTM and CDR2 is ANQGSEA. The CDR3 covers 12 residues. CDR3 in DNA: TGCAGCGTTGAAAATCCCGGCGGGCCCCAGCATTTT. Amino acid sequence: CSVENPGGPQHF.

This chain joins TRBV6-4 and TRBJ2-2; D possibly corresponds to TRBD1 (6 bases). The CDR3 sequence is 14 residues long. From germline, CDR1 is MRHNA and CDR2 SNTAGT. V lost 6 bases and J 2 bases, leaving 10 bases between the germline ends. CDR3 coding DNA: TGTGCCAGCAGACCCGGGACAAACACCGGGGAGCTGTTTTTT. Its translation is CASRPGTNTGELFF.

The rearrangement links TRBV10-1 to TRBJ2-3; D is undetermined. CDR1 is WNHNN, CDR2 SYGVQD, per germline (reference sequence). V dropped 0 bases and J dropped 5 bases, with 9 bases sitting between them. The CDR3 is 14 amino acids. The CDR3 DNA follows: TGCGCCAGCAGTGAGTCGATACCCGGAGATACGCAGTATTTT. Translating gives CASSESIPGDTQYF.

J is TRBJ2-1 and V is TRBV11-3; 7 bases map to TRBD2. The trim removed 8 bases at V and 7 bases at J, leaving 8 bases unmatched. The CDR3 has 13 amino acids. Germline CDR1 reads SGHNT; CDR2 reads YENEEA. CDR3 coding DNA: TGTGCCAGCGCCCAGCGGGACGTTAATGAGCAGTTCTTC. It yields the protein CASAQRDVNEQFF.

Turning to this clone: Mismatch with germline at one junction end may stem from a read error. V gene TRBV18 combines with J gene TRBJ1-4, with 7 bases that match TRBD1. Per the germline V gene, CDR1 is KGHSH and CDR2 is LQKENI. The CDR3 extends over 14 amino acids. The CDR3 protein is CASSPQGIEEKLFF. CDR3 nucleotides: TGTGCCAGCTCCCCACAGGGGATCGAAGAAAAACTGTTTTTT.

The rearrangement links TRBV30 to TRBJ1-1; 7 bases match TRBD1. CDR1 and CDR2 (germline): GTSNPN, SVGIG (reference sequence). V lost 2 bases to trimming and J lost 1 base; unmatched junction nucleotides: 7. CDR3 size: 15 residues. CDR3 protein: CAWSKPGQTNTEAFF. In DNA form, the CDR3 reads TGTGCCTGGAGTAAACCGGGACAGACGAACACTGAAGCTTTCTTT.

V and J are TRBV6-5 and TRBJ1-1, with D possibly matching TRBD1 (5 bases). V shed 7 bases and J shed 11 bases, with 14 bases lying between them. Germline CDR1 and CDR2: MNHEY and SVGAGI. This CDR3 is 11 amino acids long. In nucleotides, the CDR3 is TGTGCCAGCACCAAAGCCGGGACGGCTTTCTTT. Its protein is CASTKAGTAFF.

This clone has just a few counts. CDR3 loop: CASSLLSGPQHF. For the CDR3, the DNA is TGTGCCAGCAGCTTGCTCTCCGGGCCCCAGCATTTT. This sequence joins TRBV5-6 and TRBJ1-5; D is unclear. V lost 1 base and J 9 bases, leaving 8 bases between the germline ends. The germline V gene encodes CDR1 SGHDT and CDR2 YYEEEE. There are 12 residues in the CDR3. The full variable domain, rest sourced from reference TRBV5-6 and TRBJ1-5, is DAGVTQSPTHLIKTRGQQVTLRCSPKSGHDTVSWYQQALGQGPQFIFQYYEEEERQRGNFPDRFSGHQFPNYSSELNVNALLLGDSALYLCASSLLSGPQHFGDGTRLSIL.

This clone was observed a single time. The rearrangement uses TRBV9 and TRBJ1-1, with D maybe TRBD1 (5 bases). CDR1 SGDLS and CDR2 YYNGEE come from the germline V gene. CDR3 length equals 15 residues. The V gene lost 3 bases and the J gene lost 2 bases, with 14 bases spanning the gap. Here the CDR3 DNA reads TGTGCCAGCAGCGATTCAGACAGAATAAACACTGAAGCTTTCTTT. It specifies CASSDSDRINTEAFF.

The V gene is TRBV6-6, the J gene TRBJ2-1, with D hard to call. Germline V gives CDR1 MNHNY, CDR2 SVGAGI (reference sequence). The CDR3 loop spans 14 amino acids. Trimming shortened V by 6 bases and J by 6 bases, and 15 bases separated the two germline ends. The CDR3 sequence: CASRPTGPPNEQFF. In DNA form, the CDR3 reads TGTGCCAGCAGGCCGACTGGCCCCCCCAATGAGCAGTTCTTC.

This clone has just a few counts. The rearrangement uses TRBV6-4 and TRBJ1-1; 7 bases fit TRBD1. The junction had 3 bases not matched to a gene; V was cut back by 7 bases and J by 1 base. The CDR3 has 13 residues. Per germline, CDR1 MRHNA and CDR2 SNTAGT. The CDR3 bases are TGTGCCAGCAACCGGACAGGGAACACTGAAGCTTTCTTT. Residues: CASNRTGNTEAFF.

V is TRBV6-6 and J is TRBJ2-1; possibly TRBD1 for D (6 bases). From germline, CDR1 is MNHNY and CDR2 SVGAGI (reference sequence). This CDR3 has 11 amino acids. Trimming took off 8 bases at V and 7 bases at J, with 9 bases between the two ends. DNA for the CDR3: TGTGCCAGCGGCAGGGGTAATGAGCAGTTCTTC. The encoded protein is CASGRGNEQFF.

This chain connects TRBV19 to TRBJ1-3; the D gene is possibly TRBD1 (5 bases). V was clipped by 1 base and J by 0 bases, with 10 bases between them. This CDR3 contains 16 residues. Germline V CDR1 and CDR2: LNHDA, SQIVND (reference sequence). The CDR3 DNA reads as TGTGCCAGTAGTATAGTCGGGGCGAGCTCTGGAAACACCATATATTTT. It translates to CASSIVGASSGNTIYF.

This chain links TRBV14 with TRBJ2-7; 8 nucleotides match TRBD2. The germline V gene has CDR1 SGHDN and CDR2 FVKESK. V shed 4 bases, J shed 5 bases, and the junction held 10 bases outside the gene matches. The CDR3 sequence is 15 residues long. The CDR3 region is CASSPLTSATDEQYF. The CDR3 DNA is TGTGCCAGCAGCCCGCTGACTAGCGCAACCGACGAGCAGTACTTC.

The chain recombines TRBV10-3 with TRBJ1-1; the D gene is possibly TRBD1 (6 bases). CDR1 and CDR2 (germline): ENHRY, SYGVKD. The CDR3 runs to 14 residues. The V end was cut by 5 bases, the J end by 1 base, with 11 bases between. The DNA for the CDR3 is TGTGCCATCAGTTATGGACAGCCGAACACTGAAGCTTTCTTT. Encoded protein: CAISYGQPNTEAFF.

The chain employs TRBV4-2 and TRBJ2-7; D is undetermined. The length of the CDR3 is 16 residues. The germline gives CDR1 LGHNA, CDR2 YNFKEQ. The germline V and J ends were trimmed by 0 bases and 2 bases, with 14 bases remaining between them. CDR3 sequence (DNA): TGTGCCAGCAGCCAAGACCTTCCTTCCCCCACCTACGAGCAGTACTTC. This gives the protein CASSQDLPSPTYEQYF.

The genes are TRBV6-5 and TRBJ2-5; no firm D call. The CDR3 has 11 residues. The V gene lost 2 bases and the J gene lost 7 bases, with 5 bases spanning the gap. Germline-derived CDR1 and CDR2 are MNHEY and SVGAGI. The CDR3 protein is CASSYVGTQYF. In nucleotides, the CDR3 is TGTGCCAGCAGTTACGTCGGGACCCAGTACTTC.

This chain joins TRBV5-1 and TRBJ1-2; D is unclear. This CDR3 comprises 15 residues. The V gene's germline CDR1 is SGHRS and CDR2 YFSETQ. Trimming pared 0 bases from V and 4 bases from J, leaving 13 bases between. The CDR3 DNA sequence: TGCGCCAGCAGCTTGGCGGGCAGAACGGCCTATGGCTACACCTTC. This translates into CASSLAGRTAYGYTF.

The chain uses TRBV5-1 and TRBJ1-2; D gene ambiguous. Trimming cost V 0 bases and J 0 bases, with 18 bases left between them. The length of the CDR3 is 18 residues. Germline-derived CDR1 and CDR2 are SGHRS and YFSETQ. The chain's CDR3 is CASSLGAGLSRSNYGYTF. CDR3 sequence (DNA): TGCGCCAGCAGCTTGGGTGCAGGATTATCTCGATCTAACTATGGCTACACCTTC.

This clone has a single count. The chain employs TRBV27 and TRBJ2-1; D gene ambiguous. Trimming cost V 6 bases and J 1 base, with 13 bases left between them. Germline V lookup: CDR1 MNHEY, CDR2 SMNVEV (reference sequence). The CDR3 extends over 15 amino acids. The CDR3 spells CASRRGGVSYNEQFF. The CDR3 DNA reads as TGTGCCAGCAGGAGAGGTGGGGTTTCCTACAATGAGCAGTTCTTC.

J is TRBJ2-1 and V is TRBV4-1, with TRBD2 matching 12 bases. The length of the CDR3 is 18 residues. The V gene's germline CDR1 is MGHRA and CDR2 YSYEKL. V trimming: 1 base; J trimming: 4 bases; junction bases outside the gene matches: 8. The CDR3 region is CASSQVDMGLAGYNEQFF. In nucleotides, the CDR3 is TGCGCCAGCAGCCAAGTTGATATGGGACTAGCGGGTTACAATGAGCAGTTCTTC.

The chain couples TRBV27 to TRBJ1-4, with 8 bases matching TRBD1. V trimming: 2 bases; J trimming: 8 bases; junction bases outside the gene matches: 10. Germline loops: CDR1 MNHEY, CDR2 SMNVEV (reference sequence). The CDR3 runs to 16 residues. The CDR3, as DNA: TGTGCCAGCAGTTTAACGAATCAGGGGGCAGGGGAAAAACTGTTTTTT. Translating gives CASSLTNQGAGEKLFF.

The CDR3 loop reads CASSTHQGGELFF. The CDR3 coding sequence is TGTGCCAGCAGCACCCACCAGGGCGGGGAGCTGTTTTTT. The chain combines TRBV5-6 with TRBJ2-2, with D perhaps matching TRBD1 (5 bases). The CDR3 covers 13 residues. V dropped 4 bases and J dropped 7 bases, with 11 bases sitting between them. Germline CDR1 SGHDT, CDR2 YYEEEE.